Listed here are 28 T cell receptor beta chains from one sample, sequenced in a study of cytomegalovirus exposure and HLA in healthy donors. Researchers ran the PCR with 60 Vbeta and 13 Jbeta primers. Clones were read by immunoSEQ multiplex PCR, and TCRdb kept only the in-frame ones, dropping some. Here the sample spans about 170,000 clones, around 62% being singletons. What was sequenced was PBMCs. The source of these receptors is a man aged 35 to 55 in good health and CMV-seronegative.

The chain carries TRBV6-5 and TRBJ2-7; D gene unclear. Germline loops: CDR1 MNHEY, CDR2 SVGAGI. Trimming shortened V by 0 bases and J by 1 base, and 10 bases separated the two germline ends. The CDR3 totals 15 residues. The CDR3 bases are TGTGCCAGCAGTTACTCAATACACCAGTCCTACGAGCAGTACTTC. Its protein is CASSYSIHQSYEQYF.

V is TRBV2 and J is TRBJ1-5, with D perhaps matching TRBD1 (6 bases). The CDR3 contains 13 residues. The germline V gene has CDR1 SNHLY and CDR2 FYNNEI. The V end was cut by 9 bases, the J end by 5 bases, with 14 bases between. The CDR3 sequence: CASLQGRDQPQHF. In nucleotides, the CDR3 is TGTGCCAGTCTACAGGGAAGGGATCAGCCCCAGCATTTT.

This clone has just one count. For the CDR3, the DNA is TGTGCCAGCAGTTTAGAGGACAGGGGTTTTGAAAAACTGTTTTTT. This gives the protein CASSLEDRGFEKLFF. The chain has TRBV28 and TRBJ1-4; 9 positions match TRBD1. CDR3 length equals 15 residues. Germline CDR1 MDHEN, CDR2 SYDVKM. V gave up 2 bases and J gave up 7 bases; unmatched junction bases: 5.

CDR3 region: CASSQDLGFRVTEAFF. Here the CDR3 DNA reads TGTGCCAGCAGCCAAGATCTTGGTTTCAGGGTCACTGAAGCTTTCTTT. V gene TRBV4-2 combines with J gene TRBJ1-1; a weak D match, TRBD1 (5 bases). From germline, CDR1 is LGHNA and CDR2 YNFKEQ. Trimming left V 0 bases short and J 4 bases short, with 15 bases between. The CDR3 has 16 residues.

The chain couples TRBV9 to TRBJ2-3; the match to TRBD2 covers 13 bases. Trimming cost V 4 bases and J 6 bases; bases outside gene matches: 11. Germline values: CDR1 SGDLS, CDR2 YYNGEE. The CDR3 runs to 17 residues. CDR3 sequence reads: CASSPLGLAGARDTQYF. The CDR3 DNA sequence: TGTGCCAGCAGCCCCCTAGGACTAGCGGGGGCCCGTGATACGCAGTATTTT.

J is TRBJ2-1 and V is TRBV7-9; D perhaps matches TRBD1 (6 bases). The CDR3 extends over 13 amino acids. Germline loops: CDR1 SEHNR, CDR2 FQNEAQ (reference sequence). V lost 3 bases to trimming and J lost 14 bases, with 17 bases between them. CDR3 in DNA: TGTGCCAGCAGCTTCGCAGGACAGCCGGAGGAGTTCTTC. Protein product: CASSFAGQPEEFF.

In this sample, this clone turned up a few times. The chain combines TRBV12-5 with TRBJ2-1, with D perhaps TRBD2 (5 bases). Trimming shortened V by 1 base and J by 4 bases, and 14 bases separated the two germline ends. Germline values: CDR1 LGHNT, CDR2 FRNRAP. The CDR3 runs 16 residues. CDR3 amino acids: CASGLGQREPYNEQFF. The CDR3 region has the DNA TGTGCTAGTGGTTTGGGGCAGAGGGAACCTTACAATGAGCAGTTCTTC.

The table lists this clone with a count of one. The rearrangement joins TRBV5-6 to TRBJ1-1; the D is unclear. Germline V lookup: CDR1 SGHDT, CDR2 YYEEEE. The CDR3 totals 14 residues. V was pared by 1 base and J by 5 bases, with 12 bases between. The CDR3 loop reads CASSLQSGYTEAFF. The CDR3 nucleotides read TGTGCCAGCAGCTTGCAATCCGGTTATACTGAAGCTTTCTTT.

Concerning this clone itself: A junction end diverges from the germline sequence, so it may reflect a read error. The V gene is TRBV5-6, the J gene TRBJ2-5; a weak D match, TRBD2 (6 bases). The length of the CDR3 is 12 residues. Germline loops: CDR1 SGHDT, CDR2 YYEEEE. DNA for the CDR3: TGTGCCAGCAGCCCTAGTGGACTACCCCGAAACTTC. This gives the protein CASSPSGLPRNF.

V and J are TRBV2 and TRBJ2-2, with D maybe TRBD1 (6 bases). The germline V and J ends were trimmed by 6 bases and 6 bases, with 17 bases remaining between them. Germline V lookup: CDR1 SNHLY, CDR2 FYNNEI. There are 15 residues in the CDR3. The CDR3 bases are TGTGCCAGCAGGCGTTCACAGGGTGGCGCCGGGGAGCTGTTTTTT. Protein: CASRRSQGGAGELFF.

The rearrangement links TRBV18 to TRBJ2-7; the match to TRBD1 covers 11 bases. Looked up from germline, CDR1 is KGHSH and CDR2 is LQKENI. The junction had 11 bases not matched to a gene; V was cut back by 6 bases and J by 7 bases. The CDR3 has 15 amino acids. The CDR3 is CASSPGTGGTREQYF. The CDR3 region has the DNA TGTGCCAGCTCCCCCGGGACAGGGGGGACGAGAGAGCAGTACTTC.

V is TRBV4-2 and J is TRBJ2-1; 8 nucleotides match TRBD2. This CDR3 has 17 residues. Germline CDR1 LGHNA, CDR2 YNFKEQ. Germline trimming cut 0 bases from V and 3 bases from J; bases unmatched to any gene: 7. CDR3 residues: CASSQDLSGGIYNEQFF. CDR3 coding DNA: TGTGCCAGCAGCCAAGATCTCAGCGGGGGTATCTACAATGAGCAGTTCTTC.

J is TRBJ2-5 and V is TRBV5-4, with 8 bases lining up with TRBD2. Germline assignment: CDR1 SGHNT and CDR2 YYREEE (reference sequence). J was trimmed by 5 bases and V by 5 bases; bases with no gene match: 14. This CDR3 has 16 residues. This chain's CDR3 is CASRDQSGGVVETQYF. The DNA of the CDR3 is TGTGCCAGCAGAGACCAAAGCGGGGGAGTCGTCGAGACCCAGTACTTC.

The chain links TRBV2 to TRBJ2-1; 10 nucleotides align to TRBD2. Germline loops: CDR1 SNHLY, CDR2 FYNNEI. The V segment lost 7 bases and the J segment 1 base; nucleotides outside the gene matches: 19. The CDR3 runs to 20 residues. In nucleotides, the CDR3 is TGTGCCAGCACCAGACCCGCCCTAGCGGGGGCATCAGGGTCCTACAATGAGCAGTTCTTC. Translating it yields CASTRPALAGASGSYNEQFF.

The CDR3: CASSPGAGLVYEQYF. As DNA, the CDR3 is TGTGCCAGCAGCCCCGGTGCGGGATTGGTCTACGAGCAGTACTTC. The genes are TRBV7-9 and TRBJ2-7; perhaps TRBD2 as D (6 bases). The CDR3 spans 15 residues. Germline lookup yields CDR1 SEHNR and CDR2 FQNEAQ (reference sequence). The ends were cut back, 5 bases at V and 3 bases at J, with 17 bases in the middle.

The chain combines TRBV2 with TRBJ2-7, with 13 bases aligning to TRBD2. Germline-derived CDR1 and CDR2 are SNHLY and FYNNEI. The V and J ends lost 9 bases and 4 bases, in that order; junction bases with no gene match: 6. There are 14 residues in the CDR3. The CDR3 loop is CASRATSGGYEQYF. The CDR3 coding sequence is TGTGCCAGTCGGGCGACTAGCGGGGGGTACGAGCAGTACTTC.

This clone was found a few times. The rearrangement joins TRBV28 to TRBJ2-6; TRBD2 matches 7 bases. The CDR3 length is 15 residues. Germline CDR1 and CDR2: MDHEN and SYDVKM. Germline trimming cut 3 bases from V and 3 bases from J; bases unmatched to any gene: 2. The CDR3 here is CASSLGGIGANVLTF. The CDR3 DNA follows: TGTGCCAGCAGTTTGGGGGGGATTGGGGCCAACGTCCTGACTTTC.

J is TRBJ1-4 and V is TRBV9; 9 positions agree with TRBD1. Germline V CDR1 and CDR2: SGDLS, YYNGEE. The CDR3 covers 16 residues. V dropped 4 bases and J dropped 5; count of bases not matched to a gene: 9. The CDR3 spells CASSPGQGFRNEKLFF. The CDR3 nucleotides read TGTGCCAGCAGCCCAGGACAGGGGTTTAGAAATGAAAAACTGTTTTTT.

V usage is TRBV4-3 and J usage is TRBJ2-1; D unresolved. The CDR3 spans 15 residues. Germline loops: CDR1 LGHNA, CDR2 YSLEER. V was shortened by 0 bases and J by 3 bases, with 9 bases between the two germline ends. The CDR3 DNA follows: TGCGCCAGCAGCCAAGATCCGTCCAGCTACAATGAGCAGTTCTTC. Translated: CASSQDPSSYNEQFF.

This chain links TRBV19 with TRBJ2-7, with D possibly matching TRBD1 (6 bases). There are 14 residues in the CDR3. The V and J ends lost 4 bases and 0 bases respectively, with 10 bases between them. From germline, CDR1 is LNHDA and CDR2 SQIVND (reference sequence). The DNA for the CDR3 is TGTGCCAGTAGTAAACGGGACAACTCCTACGAGCAGTACTTC. The encoded protein is CASSKRDNSYEQYF.

V gene TRBV11-2 combines with J gene TRBJ1-6; the D is unclear. The V gene lost 3 bases and the J gene lost 5 bases, with 11 bases spanning the gap. CDR1 is SGHAT and CDR2 is FQNNGV in the germline V gene. CDR3 length: 15 residues. CDR3 sequence (DNA): TGTGCCAGCAGCTTTTTTGGCACCAATAATTCACCCCTCCACTTT. It translates to CASSFFGTNNSPLHF.

This sequence joins TRBV18 and TRBJ2-7; 8 bases align to TRBD1. CDR1 and CDR2 (germline): KGHSH, LQKENI. Germline trimming cut 0 bases from V and 3 bases from J; bases unmatched to any gene: 4. This CDR3 is 15 amino acids long. The CDR3 is CASSPPTGVIYEQYF. The DNA for the CDR3 is TGTGCCAGCTCACCACCGACAGGGGTTATCTACGAGCAGTACTTC.

Written as DNA, the CDR3 is TGCGCCAGCAGCTTGGCAGCGGGAGGCTCTGGGGCCAACGTCCTGACTTTC. It encodes CASSLAAGGSGANVLTF. The rearrangement joins TRBV5-1 to TRBJ2-6; 9 bases agree with TRBD2. The CDR3 runs 17 residues. With 0 bases clipped from V and 0 bases from J, the junction kept 1 base outside the gene matches. Germline CDR1 is SGHRS and CDR2 is YFSETQ.

This clone was found a few times. The V call is TRBV18, the J call TRBJ2-7; tentatively, D is TRBD1 (6 bases). In germline, CDR1 is KGHSH, CDR2 LQKENI. The CDR3 length is 14 residues. The germline V and J ends were trimmed by 4 bases and 0 bases, with 10 bases remaining between them. The CDR3 DNA sequence: TGTGCCAGCTCACTCAAGGACAGCTCCTACGAGCAGTACTTC. It codes for CASSLKDSSYEQYF.

The chain couples TRBV4-1 to TRBJ2-7; 10 nucleotides match TRBD2. CDR1 and CDR2 from the germline V gene are MGHRA and YSYEKL. This CDR3 has 15 residues. Trimming cost V 5 bases and J 3 bases; bases outside gene matches: 7. CDR3 protein: CASSVLAGVLYEQYF. In DNA, the CDR3 is TGCGCCAGCAGCGTTCTAGCGGGGGTCCTCTACGAGCAGTACTTC.

This clone was picked up a small number of times. This chain joins TRBV6-6 and TRBJ2-4, with 7 positions matching TRBD1. The CDR3 sequence is 15 residues long. In germline, CDR1 is MNHNY, CDR2 SVGAGI (reference sequence). V lost 6 bases and J lost 1; bases outside the gene matches: 6. CDR3 coding DNA: TGTGCCAGCAGACCTCAACAGGGGGCCAAAAACATTCAGTACTTC. Amino acid sequence: CASRPQQGAKNIQYF.

The chain employs TRBV6-6 and TRBJ1-2, with TRBD1 identical over 7 bases. The CDR3 consists of 14 residues. Germline lookup yields CDR1 MNHNY and CDR2 SVGAGI (reference sequence). V shed 5 bases and J 8 bases; nucleotides not matched to a gene: 11. The CDR3 nucleotides are TGTGCCAGCAGTCCTAACGACAGGGCGGTAGGCTACACCTTC. Translating it yields CASSPNDRAVGYTF.

The chain uses TRBV4-3 and TRBJ2-6, with 10 bases identical to TRBD2. The J segment lost 0 bases and the V segment lost 3 bases, leaving 5 bases of the junction unmatched. The CDR3 extends over 18 amino acids. CDR1 is LGHNA and CDR2 is YSLEER in the germline V gene. The chain's CDR3 is CASSQRLAGNSGANVLTF. CDR3 DNA: TGCGCCAGCAGCCAGAGACTAGCGGGTAACTCTGGGGCCAACGTCCTGACTTTC.